These 12 T cell receptor beta chains originate from one sample sequenced in a study of cytomegalovirus exposure and HLA in healthy donors. Use of 60 Vbeta and 13 Jbeta primers characterized the PCR. Clones were read by immunoSEQ multiplex PCR, and TCRdb kept only the in-frame ones, dropping some. In the table there are 180,000 or so clones, around 80% of which are singletons. Sequenced input: PBMCs. All receptors derive from a woman aged 45-65 years in good health and CMV-seropositive.

This clone was seen a handful of times. The V and J genes are TRBV2 and TRBJ2-6; D is uncertain. The CDR3 consists of 14 residues. The V gene's germline CDR1 is SNHLY and CDR2 FYNNEI. With 5 bases removed from V and 0 bases from J, the gap between germline ends came to 5 bases. The DNA of the CDR3 is TGTGCCAGCAGTTCAAACTCTGGGGCCAACGTCCTGACTTTC. Amino acid sequence: CASSSNSGANVLTF.

The chain uses TRBV19 and TRBJ1-5; 7 nucleotides line up with TRBD1. Per germline, CDR1 LNHDA and CDR2 SQIVND (reference sequence). V dropped 5 bases and J dropped 0; count of bases not matched to a gene: 4. The CDR3 consists of 15 residues. This CDR3 is CASSRQGGSNQPQHF. The CDR3 DNA sequence: TGTGCCAGTAGTCGGCAGGGGGGTAGCAATCAGCCCCAGCATTTT.

This clone was seen just once. The V gene is TRBV10-3, the J gene TRBJ1-2, with 11 bases aligning to TRBD1. The germline gives CDR1 ENHRY, CDR2 SYGVKD. CDR3 length: 14 residues. The trim removed 6 bases at V and 7 bases at J, leaving 7 bases unmatched. As DNA, the CDR3 is TGTGCCATCAGAGGACAGGGGGCTTTTTCTGGCTACACCTTC. It is translated as CAIRGQGAFSGYTF.

The rearrangement links TRBV10-3 to TRBJ1-1, with D maybe TRBD1 (5 bases). The CDR3 consists of 13 residues. The ends were cut back, 5 bases at V and 1 base at J, with 8 bases in the middle. CDR1 and CDR2 from the germline V gene are ENHRY and SYGVKD. CDR3 DNA: TGTGCCATCAGTTTGACAGAGAACACTGAAGCTTTCTTT. This sequence encodes CAISLTENTEAFF.

The chain recombines TRBV7-9 with TRBJ1-1, with a possible D match to TRBD1 (5 bases). This CDR3 spans 14 amino acids. The germline V and J ends were trimmed by 3 bases and 0 bases, with 8 bases remaining between them. CDR1 is SEHNR and CDR2 is FQNEAQ in the germline V gene (reference sequence). CDR3 in DNA: TGTGCCAGCAGCTTGGAGGGGATGAACACTGAAGCTTTCTTT. Its translation: CASSLEGMNTEAFF.

The rearrangement uses TRBV29-1 and TRBJ1-1, with a tentative D call TRBD1 (5 bases). Trimming shortened V by 7 bases and J by 0 bases, and 15 bases separated the two germline ends. The CDR3 is 14 amino acids. The V gene's germline CDR1 is SQVTM and CDR2 ANQGSEA. The CDR3 is CSARQKMMNTEAFF. CDR3 DNA: TGCAGCGCCCGACAGAAAATGATGAACACTGAAGCTTTCTTT.

This clone occurred once. The V gene is TRBV15, the J gene TRBJ2-3; TRBD2 agrees at 8 bases. Germline V gene data show CDR1 as LNHNV and CDR2 as YYDKDF (reference sequence). J was trimmed by 2 bases and V by 5 bases; bases with no gene match: 3. The CDR3 has 14 amino acids. The CDR3 DNA reads TGTGCCACCAGCCACGGGGGGGACACAGATACGCAGTATTTT. Protein: CATSHGGDTDTQYF.

The chain uses TRBV10-3 and TRBJ1-1, with D possibly matching TRBD1 (5 bases). The germline CDR1 and CDR2 sequences are ENHRY and SYGVKD. The V end lost 3 bases, the J end lost 1 base, and 12 bases lay between the germline ends. This CDR3 comprises 15 residues. The CDR3 region has the DNA TGTGCCATCAGTGACCTCCGGGACTGGAACACTGAAGCTTTCTTT. This sequence encodes CAISDLRDWNTEAFF.

The rearrangement joins TRBV28 to TRBJ1-2; D possibly corresponds to TRBD1 (6 bases). Germline CDR1 reads MDHEN; CDR2 reads SYDVKM. This CDR3 spans 14 amino acids. Trimming removed 10 bases at V and 4 bases at J, with 19 bases between. DNA of the CDR3: TGTGCCATCACGGAAACAGACAGGTTCTATGGCTACACCTTC. Its translation: CAITETDRFYGYTF.

V and J are TRBV7-2 and TRBJ1-5; 7 nucleotides match TRBD1. From germline, CDR1 is SGHTA and CDR2 FQGNSA. The CDR3 is 16 amino acids. J lost 4 bases, V lost 6 bases, and 12 bases had no gene match. The CDR3 DNA sequence: TGTGCCAGCAGTCGGGTAGGGGGCTCCGGAAATCAGCCCCAGCATTTT. Residues: CASSRVGGSGNQPQHF. Based on the CDR3 plus reference TRBV7-2 and TRBJ1-5, the full variable domain is GAGVSQSPSNKVTEKGKDVELRCDPISGHTALYWYRQSLGQGLEFLIYFQGNSAPDKSGLPSDRFSAERTGGSVSTLTIQRTQQEDSAVYLCASSRVGGSGNQPQHFGDGTRLSIL.

V and J are TRBV5-1 and TRBJ1-5, with D possibly TRBD1 on 5 matching bases. The CDR3 covers 15 residues. Per germline, CDR1 SGHRS and CDR2 YFSETQ. Trimming removed 0 bases at V and 5 bases at J, with 12 bases between. CDR3 in amino acids: CASSLDGAADQPQHF. CDR3 sequence (DNA): TGCGCCAGCAGCTTGGATGGGGCCGCTGATCAGCCCCAGCATTTT.

This chain links TRBV29-1 with TRBJ2-3, with 11 bases aligning to TRBD2. There are 14 residues in the CDR3. V was clipped by 2 bases and J by 5 bases; unmatched bases: 3. CDR1 is SQVTM, CDR2 ANQGSEA, per germline. This chain's CDR3 is CSVESSGGGDTQYF. The DNA for the CDR3 is TGCAGCGTTGAAAGTAGCGGGGGGGGAGATACGCAGTATTTT.